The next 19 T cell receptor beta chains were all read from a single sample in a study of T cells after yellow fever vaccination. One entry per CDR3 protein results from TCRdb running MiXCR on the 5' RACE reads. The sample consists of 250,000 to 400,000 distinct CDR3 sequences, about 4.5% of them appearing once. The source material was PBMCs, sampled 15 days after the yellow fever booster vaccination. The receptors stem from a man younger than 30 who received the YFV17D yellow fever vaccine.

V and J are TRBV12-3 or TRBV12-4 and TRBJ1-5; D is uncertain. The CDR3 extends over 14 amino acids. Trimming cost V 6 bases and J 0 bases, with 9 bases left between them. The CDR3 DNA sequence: TGTGCCAGCAGGCGTGGCTATAGCAATCAGCCCCAGCATTTT. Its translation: CASRRGYSNQPQHF.

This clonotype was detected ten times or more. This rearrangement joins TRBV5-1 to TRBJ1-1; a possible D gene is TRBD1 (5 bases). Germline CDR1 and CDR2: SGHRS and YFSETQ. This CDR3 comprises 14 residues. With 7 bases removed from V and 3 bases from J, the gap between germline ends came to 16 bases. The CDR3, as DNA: TGCGCCAGCCGGCAGGGCCTCGGGGACACTGAAGCTTTCTTT. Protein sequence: CASRQGLGDTEAFF.

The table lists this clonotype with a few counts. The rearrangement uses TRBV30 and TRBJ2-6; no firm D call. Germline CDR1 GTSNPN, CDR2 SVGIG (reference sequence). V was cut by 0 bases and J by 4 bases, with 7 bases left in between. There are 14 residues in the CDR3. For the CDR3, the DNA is TGTGCCTGGAGTGTTACAGACGGGGCCAACGTCCTGACTTTC. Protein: CAWSVTDGANVLTF. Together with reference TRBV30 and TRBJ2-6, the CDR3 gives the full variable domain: SQTIHQWPATLVQPVGSPLSLECTVEGTSNPNLYWYRQAAGRGLQLLFYSVGIGQISSEVPQNLSASRPQDRQFILSSKKLLLSDSGFYLCAWSVTDGANVLTFGAGSRLTVL.

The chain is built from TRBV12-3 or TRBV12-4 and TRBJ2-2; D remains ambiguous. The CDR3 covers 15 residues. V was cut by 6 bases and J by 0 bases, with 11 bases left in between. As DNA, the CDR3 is TGTGCCAGCAGCCGGCAGACCCCGAACACCGGGGAGCTGTTTTTT. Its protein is CASSRQTPNTGELFF.

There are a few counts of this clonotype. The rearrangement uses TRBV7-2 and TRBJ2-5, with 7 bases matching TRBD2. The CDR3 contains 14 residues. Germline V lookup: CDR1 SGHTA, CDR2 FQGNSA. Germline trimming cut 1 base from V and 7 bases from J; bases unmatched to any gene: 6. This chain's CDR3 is CASSLEPAGVTQYF. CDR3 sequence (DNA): TGTGCCAGCAGCTTAGAGCCCGCGGGAGTGACCCAGTACTTC.

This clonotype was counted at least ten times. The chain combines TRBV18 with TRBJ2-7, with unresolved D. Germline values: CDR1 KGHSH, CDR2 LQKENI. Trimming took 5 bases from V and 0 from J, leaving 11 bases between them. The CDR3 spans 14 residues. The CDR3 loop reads CASSLDGLSYEQYF. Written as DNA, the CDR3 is TGTGCCAGCTCATTGGACGGCCTCTCCTACGAGCAGTACTTC.

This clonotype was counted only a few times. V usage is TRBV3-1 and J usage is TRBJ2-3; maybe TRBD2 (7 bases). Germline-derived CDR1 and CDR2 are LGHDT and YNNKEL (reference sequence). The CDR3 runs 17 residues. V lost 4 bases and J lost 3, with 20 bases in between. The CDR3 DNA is TGTGCCAGCAGCCTTGGTGGGGGGGCTAGCCCAACAGATACGCAGTATTTT. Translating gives CASSLGGGASPTDTQYF.

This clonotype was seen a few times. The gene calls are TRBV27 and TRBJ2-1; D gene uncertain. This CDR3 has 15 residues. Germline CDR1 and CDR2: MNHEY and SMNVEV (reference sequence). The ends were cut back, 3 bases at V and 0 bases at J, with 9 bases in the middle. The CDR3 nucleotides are TGTGCCAGCAGTTTTAGAGTAAACTCCTACAATGAGCAGTTCTTC. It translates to CASSFRVNSYNEQFF.

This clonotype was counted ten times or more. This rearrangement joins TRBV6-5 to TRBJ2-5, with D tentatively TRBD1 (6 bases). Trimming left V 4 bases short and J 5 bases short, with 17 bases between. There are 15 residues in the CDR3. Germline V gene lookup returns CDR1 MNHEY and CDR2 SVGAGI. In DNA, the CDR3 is TGTGCCAGCAGTTCCCCCCGGGACAACCTGGAGACCCAGTACTTC. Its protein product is CASSSPRDNLETQYF.

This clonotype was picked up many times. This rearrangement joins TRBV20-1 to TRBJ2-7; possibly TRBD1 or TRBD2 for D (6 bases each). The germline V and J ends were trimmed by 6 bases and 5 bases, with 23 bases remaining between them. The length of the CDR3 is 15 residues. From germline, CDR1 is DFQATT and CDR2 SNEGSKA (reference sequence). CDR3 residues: CSAEGEDSRRDEQYF. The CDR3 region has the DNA TGCAGTGCCGAGGGTGAGGACAGCCGGAGGGACGAGCAGTACTTC.

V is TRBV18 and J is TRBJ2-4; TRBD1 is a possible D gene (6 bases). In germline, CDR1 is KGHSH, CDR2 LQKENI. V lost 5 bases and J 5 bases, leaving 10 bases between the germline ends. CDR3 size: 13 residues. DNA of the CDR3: TGTGCCAGCTCAAGTGGACAGCAAAACATTCAGTACTTC. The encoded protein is CASSSGQQNIQYF. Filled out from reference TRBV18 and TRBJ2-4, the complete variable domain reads NAGVMQNPRHLVRRRGQEARLRCSPMKGHSHVYWYRQLPEEGLKFMVYLQKENIIDESGMPKERFSAEFPKEGPSILRIQQVVRGDSAAYFCASSSGQQNIQYFGAGTRLSVL.

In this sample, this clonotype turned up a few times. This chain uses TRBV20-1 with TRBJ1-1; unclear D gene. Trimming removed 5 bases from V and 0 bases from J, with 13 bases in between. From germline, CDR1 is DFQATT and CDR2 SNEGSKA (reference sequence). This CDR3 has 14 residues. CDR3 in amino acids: CSADRAGVNTEAFF. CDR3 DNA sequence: TGCAGTGCTGACCGAGCCGGAGTGAACACTGAAGCTTTCTTT.

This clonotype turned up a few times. The CDR3 coding sequence is TGTGCCAGCAGTCAAAACCAGGGTACCACTGAAGCTTTCTTT. Translated: CASSQNQGTTEAFF. J is TRBJ1-1 and V is TRBV12-3 or TRBV12-4, with D perhaps TRBD1 (5 bases). The CDR3 covers 14 residues. Trimming stripped 5 bases from V and 4 bases from J, with 14 bases between.

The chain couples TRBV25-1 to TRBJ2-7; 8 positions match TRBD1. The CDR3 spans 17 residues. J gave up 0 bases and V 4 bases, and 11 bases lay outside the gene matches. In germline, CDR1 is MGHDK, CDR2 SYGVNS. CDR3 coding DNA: TGTGCCAGCAGTGGGGTTACCGGGACAGGTGCCTCCTACGAGCAGTACTTC. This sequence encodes CASSGVTGTGASYEQYF.

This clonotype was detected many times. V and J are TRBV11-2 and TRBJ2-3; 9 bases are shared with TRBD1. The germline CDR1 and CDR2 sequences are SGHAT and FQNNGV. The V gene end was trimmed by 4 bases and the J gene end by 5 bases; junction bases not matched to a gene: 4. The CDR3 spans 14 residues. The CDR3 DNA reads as TGTGCCAGCAGCTGGACAGGGGCTGGAGATACGCAGTATTTT. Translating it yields CASSWTGAGDTQYF.

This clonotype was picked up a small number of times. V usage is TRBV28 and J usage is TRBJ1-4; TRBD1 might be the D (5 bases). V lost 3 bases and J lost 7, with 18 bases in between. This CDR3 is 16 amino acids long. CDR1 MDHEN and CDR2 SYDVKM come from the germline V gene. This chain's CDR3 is CASSFTGASWGEKLFF. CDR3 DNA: TGTGCCAGCAGTTTTACCGGGGCCAGCTGGGGTGAAAAACTGTTTTTT.

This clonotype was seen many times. Here the CDR3 reads CSARVGGGAGLRVGELFF. The CDR3, as DNA: TGCAGTGCTAGAGTCGGCGGGGGGGCCGGGTTGCGTGTCGGGGAGCTGTTTTTT. The chain couples TRBV20-1 to TRBJ2-2; 9 positions agree with TRBD2. CDR3 size: 18 residues. Germline values: CDR1 DFQATT, CDR2 SNEGSKA (reference sequence). V gave up 1 base and J gave up 7 bases; unmatched junction bases: 16.

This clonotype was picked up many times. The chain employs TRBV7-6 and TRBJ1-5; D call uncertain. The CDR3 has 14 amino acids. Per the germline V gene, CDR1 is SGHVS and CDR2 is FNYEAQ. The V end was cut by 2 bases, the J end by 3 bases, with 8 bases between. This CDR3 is CASSLQAVNQPQHF. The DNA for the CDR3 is TGTGCCAGCAGCTTACAGGCGGTCAATCAGCCCCAGCATTTT.

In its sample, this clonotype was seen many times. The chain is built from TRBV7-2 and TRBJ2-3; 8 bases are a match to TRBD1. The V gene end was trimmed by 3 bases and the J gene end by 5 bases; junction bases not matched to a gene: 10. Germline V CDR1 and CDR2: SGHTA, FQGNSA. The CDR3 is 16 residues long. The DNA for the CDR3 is TGTGCCAGCAGCTTTTACCCAGGGGGCTCAGGAGATACGCAGTATTTT. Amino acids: CASSFYPGGSGDTQYF.